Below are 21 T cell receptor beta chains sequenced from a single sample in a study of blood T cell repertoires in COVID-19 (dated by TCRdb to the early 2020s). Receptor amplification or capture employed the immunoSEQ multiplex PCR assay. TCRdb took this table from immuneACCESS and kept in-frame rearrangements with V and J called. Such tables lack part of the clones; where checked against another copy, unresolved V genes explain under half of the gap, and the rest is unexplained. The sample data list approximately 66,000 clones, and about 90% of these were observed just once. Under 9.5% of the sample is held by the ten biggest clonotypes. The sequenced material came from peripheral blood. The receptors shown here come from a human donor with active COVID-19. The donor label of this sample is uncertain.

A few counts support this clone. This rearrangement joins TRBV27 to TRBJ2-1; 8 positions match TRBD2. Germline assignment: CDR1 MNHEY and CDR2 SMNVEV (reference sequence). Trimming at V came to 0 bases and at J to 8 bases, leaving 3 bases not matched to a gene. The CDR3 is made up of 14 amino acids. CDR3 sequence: CASSLSSGIDEQFF. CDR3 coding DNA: TGTGCCAGCAGTTTATCTAGCGGGATTGATGAGCAGTTCTTC.

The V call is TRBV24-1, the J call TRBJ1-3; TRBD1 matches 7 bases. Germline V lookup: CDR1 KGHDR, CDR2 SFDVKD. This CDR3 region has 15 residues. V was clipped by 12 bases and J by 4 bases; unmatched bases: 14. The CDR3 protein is CAPRRTDRVGNTIYF. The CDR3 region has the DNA TGTGCCCCCCGAAGAACCGACAGGGTAGGAAACACCATATATTTT.

The CDR3 DNA reads as TGTGCCTGGAGTGTACTGGCCTTAGGGGGCTATGGCTACACCTTC. Amino acid sequence: CAWSVLALGGYGYTF. The rearrangement joins TRBV30 to TRBJ1-2, with a weak D call TRBD1 (6 bases). The germline V gene encodes CDR1 GTSNPN and CDR2 SVGIG (reference sequence). V was shortened by 0 bases and J by 4 bases, with 15 bases between the two germline ends. This CDR3 contains 15 residues.

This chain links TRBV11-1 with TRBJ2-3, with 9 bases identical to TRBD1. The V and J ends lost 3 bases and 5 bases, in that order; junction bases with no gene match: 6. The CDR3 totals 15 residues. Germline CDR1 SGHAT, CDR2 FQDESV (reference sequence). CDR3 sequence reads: CASSFRGQGKDTQYF. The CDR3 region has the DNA TGTGCCAGCAGCTTTCGGGGACAGGGAAAAGATACGCAGTATTTT. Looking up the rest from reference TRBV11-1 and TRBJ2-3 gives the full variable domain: EAEVAQSPRYKITEKSQAVAFWCDPISGHATLYWYRQILGQGPELLVQFQDESVVDDSQLPKDRFSAERLKGVDSTLKIQPAELGDSAMYLCASSFRGQGKDTQYFGPGTRLTVL.

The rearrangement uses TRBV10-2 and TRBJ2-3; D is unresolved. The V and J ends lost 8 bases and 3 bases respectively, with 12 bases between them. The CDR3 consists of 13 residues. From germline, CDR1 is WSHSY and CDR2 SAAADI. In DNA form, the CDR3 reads TGCGCCAGCGCCCCCTCCAGGACAGATACGCAGTATTTT. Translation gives CASAPSRTDTQYF.

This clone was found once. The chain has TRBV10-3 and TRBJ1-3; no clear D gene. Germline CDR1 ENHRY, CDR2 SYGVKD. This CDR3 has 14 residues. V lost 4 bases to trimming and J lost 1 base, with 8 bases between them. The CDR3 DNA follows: TGTGCCATCAGTGCGGTGTTTTCTGGAAACACCATATATTTT. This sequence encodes CAISAVFSGNTIYF.

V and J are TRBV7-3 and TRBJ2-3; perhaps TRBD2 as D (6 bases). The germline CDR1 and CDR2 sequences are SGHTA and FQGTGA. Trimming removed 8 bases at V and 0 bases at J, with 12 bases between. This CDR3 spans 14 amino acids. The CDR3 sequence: CASQERASTDTQYF. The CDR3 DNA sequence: TGTGCCAGCCAAGAGCGGGCGAGCACAGATACGCAGTATTTT.

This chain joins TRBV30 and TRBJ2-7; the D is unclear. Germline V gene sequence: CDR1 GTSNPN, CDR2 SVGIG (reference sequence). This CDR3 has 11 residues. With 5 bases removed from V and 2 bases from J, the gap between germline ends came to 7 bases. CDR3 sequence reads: CAWGWPYEQYF. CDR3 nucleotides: TGTGCCTGGGGATGGCCCTACGAGCAGTACTTC.

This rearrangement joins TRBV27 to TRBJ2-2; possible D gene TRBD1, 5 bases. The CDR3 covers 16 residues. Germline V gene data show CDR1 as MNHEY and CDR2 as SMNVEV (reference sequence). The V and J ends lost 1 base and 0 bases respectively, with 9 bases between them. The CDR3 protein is CASSLYAGSNTGELFF. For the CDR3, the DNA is TGTGCCAGCAGTTTATACGCAGGGTCGAACACCGGGGAGCTGTTTTTT.

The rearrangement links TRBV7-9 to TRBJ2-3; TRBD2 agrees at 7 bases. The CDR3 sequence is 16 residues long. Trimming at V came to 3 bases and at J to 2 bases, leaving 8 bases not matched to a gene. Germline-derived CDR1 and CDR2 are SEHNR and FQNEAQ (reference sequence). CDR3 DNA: TGTGCCAGCAGCTTTAGGGGCGGGAGATCCACAGATACGCAGTATTTT. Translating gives CASSFRGGRSTDTQYF.

CDR3 region: CASDTSGKFNPNEQFF. The CDR3 DNA reads as TGTGCCAGCGACACTAGCGGGAAATTTAACCCCAATGAGCAGTTCTTC. The V and J genes are TRBV6-6 and TRBJ2-1, with TRBD2 identical over 10 bases. Germline-derived CDR1 and CDR2 are MNHNY and SVGAGI (reference sequence). The ends lost 8 bases at V and 6 bases at J; junction bases unmatched: 13. The CDR3 runs to 16 residues.

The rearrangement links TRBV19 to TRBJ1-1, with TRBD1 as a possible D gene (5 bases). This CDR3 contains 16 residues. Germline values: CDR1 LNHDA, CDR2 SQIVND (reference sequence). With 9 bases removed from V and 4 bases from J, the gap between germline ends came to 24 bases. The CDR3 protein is CASCQGDLIAGTEAFF. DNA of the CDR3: TGTGCCAGCTGCCAAGGGGATTTAATTGCAGGCACTGAAGCTTTCTTT.

The CDR3 DNA sequence: TGTGCCAGCAGCAGGACTAGCGGGAGCACCGGGGAGCTGTTTTTT. Encoded protein: CASSRTSGSTGELFF. The genes are TRBV3-1 (or the pseudogene TRBV3-2) and TRBJ2-2; 13 bases align to TRBD2. This CDR3 has 15 residues. Per the germline V gene, CDR1 is LGHDT and CDR2 is YNNKEL (reference sequence). Trimming cost V 5 bases and J 4 bases; bases outside gene matches: 1.

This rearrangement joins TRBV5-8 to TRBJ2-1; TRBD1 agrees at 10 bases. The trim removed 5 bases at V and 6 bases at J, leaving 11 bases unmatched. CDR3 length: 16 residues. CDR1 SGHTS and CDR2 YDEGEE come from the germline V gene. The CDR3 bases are TGTGCCAGCAGGGGCCGGGACAGGGGCCGTTCCAATGAGCAGTTCTTC. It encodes CASRGRDRGRSNEQFF.

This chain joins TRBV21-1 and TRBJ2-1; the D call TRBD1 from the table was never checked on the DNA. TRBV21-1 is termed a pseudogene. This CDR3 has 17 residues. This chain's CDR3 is CASSLRKNSLGAREQFF. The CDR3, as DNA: TGTGCCAGCAGCCTCCGCAAGAATTCTCTAGGGGCACGCGAGCAGTTCTTC.

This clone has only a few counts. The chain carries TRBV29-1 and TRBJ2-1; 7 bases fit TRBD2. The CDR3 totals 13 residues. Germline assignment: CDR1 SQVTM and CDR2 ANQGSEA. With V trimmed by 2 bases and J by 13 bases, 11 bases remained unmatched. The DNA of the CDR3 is TGCAGCGTTGAAACGGCCGCTAGCGGAAAACAGTTCTTC. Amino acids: CSVETAASGKQFF.

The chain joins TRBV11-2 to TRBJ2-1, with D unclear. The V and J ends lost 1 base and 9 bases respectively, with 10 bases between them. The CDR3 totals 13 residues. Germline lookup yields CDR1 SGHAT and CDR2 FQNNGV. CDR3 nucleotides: TGTGCCAGCAGCTTAGGGTCCCTAAGTGAGCAGTTCTTC. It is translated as CASSLGSLSEQFF.

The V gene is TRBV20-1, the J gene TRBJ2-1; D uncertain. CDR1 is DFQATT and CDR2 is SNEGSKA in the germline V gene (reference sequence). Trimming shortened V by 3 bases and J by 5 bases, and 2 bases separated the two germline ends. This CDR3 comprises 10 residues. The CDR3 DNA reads TGCAGTGCTAGCAACAATGAGCAGTTCTTC. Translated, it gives CSASNNEQFF.

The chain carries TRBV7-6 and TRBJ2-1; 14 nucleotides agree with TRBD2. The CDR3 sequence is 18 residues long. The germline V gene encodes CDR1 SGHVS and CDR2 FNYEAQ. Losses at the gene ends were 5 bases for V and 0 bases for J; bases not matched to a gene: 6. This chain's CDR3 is CASSQRTSGRSSYNEQFF. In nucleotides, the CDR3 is TGTGCCAGCAGCCAACGGACTAGCGGGAGGAGCTCCTACAATGAGCAGTTCTTC.

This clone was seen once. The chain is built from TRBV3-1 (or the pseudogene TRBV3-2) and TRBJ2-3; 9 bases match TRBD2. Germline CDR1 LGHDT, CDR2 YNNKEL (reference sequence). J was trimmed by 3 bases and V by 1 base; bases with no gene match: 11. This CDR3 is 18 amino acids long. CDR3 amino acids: CASSQGPPSGAKTDTQYF. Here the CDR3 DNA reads TGTGCCAGCAGCCAAGGCCCTCCTAGCGGGGCGAAAACAGATACGCAGTATTTT.

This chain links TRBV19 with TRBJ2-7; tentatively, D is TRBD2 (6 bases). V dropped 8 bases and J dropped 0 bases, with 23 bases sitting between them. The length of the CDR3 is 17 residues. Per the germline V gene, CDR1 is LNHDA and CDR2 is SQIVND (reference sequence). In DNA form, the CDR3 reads TGTGCCAGTTCATCAAGCCCACTAGCCGTCGGCTCCTACGAGCAGTACTTC. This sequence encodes CASSSSPLAVGSYEQYF.